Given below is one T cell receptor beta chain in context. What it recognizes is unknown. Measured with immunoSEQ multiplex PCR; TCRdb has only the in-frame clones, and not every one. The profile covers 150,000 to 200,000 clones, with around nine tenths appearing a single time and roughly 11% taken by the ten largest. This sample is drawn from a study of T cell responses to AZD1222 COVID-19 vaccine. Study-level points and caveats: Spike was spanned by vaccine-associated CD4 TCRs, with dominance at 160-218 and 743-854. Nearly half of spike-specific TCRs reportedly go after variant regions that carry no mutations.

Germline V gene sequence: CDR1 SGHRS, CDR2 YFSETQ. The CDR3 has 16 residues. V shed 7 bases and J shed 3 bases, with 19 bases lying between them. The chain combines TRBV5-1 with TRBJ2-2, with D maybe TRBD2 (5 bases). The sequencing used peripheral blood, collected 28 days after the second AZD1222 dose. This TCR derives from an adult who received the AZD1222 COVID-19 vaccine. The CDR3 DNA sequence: TGCGCCAGCTCCCGGGGTCGGGGAACCTACACCGGGGAGCTGTTTTTT. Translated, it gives CASSRGRGTYTGELFF.